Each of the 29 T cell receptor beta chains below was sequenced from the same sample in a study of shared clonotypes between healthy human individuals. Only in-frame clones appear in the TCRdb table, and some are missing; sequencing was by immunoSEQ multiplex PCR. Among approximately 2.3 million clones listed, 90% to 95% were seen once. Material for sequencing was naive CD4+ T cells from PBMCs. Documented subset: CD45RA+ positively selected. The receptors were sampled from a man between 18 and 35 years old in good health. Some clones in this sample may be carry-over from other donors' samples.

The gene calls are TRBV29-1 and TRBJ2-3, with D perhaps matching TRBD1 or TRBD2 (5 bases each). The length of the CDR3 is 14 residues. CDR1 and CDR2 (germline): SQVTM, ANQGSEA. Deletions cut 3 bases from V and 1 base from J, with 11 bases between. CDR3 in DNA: TGCAGCGTTGATTCAGGGACCCGCACAGATACGCAGTATTTT. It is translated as CSVDSGTRTDTQYF.

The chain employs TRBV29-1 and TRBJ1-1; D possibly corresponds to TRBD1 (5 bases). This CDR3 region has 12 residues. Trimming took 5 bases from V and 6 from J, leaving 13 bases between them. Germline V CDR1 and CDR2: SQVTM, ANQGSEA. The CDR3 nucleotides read TGCAGCGTTTTGGGACCGACCGCTGAAGCTTTCTTT. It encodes CSVLGPTAEAFF.

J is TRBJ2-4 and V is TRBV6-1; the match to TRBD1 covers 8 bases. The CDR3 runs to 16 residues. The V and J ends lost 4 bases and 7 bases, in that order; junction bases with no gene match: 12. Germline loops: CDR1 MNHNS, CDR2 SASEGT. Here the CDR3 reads CASSVTNGQGRNIQYF. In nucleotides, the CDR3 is TGTGCCAGCAGTGTAACCAACGGACAGGGCCGGAACATTCAGTACTTC.

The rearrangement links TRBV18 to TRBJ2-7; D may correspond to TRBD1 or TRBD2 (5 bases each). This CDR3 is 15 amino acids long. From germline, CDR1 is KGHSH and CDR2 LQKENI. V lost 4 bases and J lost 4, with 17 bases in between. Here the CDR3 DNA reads TGTGCCAGCTCACTGGGACCGACCTTCAGGTACGAGCAGTACTTC. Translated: CASSLGPTFRYEQYF.

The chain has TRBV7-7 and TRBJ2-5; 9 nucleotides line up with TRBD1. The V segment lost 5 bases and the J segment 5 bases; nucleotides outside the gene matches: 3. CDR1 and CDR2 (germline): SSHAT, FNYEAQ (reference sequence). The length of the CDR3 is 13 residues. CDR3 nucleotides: TGTGCCAGCAGCCCCGACAGGGGGGAGACCCAGTACTTC. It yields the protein CASSPDRGETQYF.

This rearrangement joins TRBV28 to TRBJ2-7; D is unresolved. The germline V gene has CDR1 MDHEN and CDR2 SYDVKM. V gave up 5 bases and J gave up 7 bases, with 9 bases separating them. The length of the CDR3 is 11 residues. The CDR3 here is CASSPRLEQYF. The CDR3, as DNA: TGTGCCAGCAGTCCCCGGTTAGAGCAGTACTTC.

The CDR3 sequence is CASSVGLSTSYEQYF. In nucleotides, the CDR3 is TGTGCCAGTAGTGTGGGACTTTCAACCTCCTACGAGCAGTACTTC. This sequence joins TRBV19 and TRBJ2-7; D might be TRBD2 (6 bases). V was pared by 5 bases and J by 0 bases, with 14 bases between. CDR1 and CDR2 from the germline V gene are LNHDA and SQIVND (reference sequence). This CDR3 region has 15 residues.

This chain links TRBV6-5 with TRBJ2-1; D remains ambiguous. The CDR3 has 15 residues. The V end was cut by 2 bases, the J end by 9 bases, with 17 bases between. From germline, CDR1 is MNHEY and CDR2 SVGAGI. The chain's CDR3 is CASSYLSPGSSEQFF. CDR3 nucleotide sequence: TGTGCCAGCAGTTACCTATCCCCCGGGTCTAGTGAGCAGTTCTTC.

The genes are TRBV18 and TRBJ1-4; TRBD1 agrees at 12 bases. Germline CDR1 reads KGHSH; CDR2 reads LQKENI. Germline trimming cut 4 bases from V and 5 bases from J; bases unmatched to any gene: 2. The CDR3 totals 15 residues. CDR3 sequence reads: CASSRGQGANEKLFF. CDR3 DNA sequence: TGTGCCAGCTCACGGGGACAGGGGGCAAATGAAAAACTGTTTTTT.

The CDR3 loop is CATSRDRLAGAYNEQFF. The CDR3 DNA reads as TGTGCCACCAGCAGAGACCGACTAGCGGGAGCCTACAATGAGCAGTTCTTC. The V and J genes are TRBV15 and TRBJ2-1, with TRBD2 matching 12 bases. Germline assignment: CDR1 LNHNV and CDR2 YYDKDF (reference sequence). The CDR3 has 17 residues. The V segment lost 0 bases and the J segment 2 bases; nucleotides outside the gene matches: 2. Full variable domain (remainder filled in from reference TRBV15 and TRBJ2-1): DAMVIQNPRYQVTQFGKPVTLSCSQTLNHNVMYWYQQKSSQAPKLLFHYYDKDFNNEADTPDNFQSRRPNTSFCFLDIRSPGLGDTAMYLCATSRDRLAGAYNEQFFGPGTRLTVL.

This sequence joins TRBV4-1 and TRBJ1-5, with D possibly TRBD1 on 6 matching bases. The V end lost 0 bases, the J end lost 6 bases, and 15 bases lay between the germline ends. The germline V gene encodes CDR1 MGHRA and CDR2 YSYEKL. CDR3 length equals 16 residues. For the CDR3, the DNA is TGCGCCAGCAGCCAAGAAGGTGGGGGGGCCCGTCAGCCCCAGCATTTT. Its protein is CASSQEGGGARQPQHF.

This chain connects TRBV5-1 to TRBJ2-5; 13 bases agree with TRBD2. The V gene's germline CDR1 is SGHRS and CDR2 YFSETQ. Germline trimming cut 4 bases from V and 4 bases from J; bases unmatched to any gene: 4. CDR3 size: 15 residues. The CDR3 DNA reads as TGCGCCAGCAGCCGGGGACTAGCGGGACCAGAGACCCAGTACTTC. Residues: CASSRGLAGPETQYF. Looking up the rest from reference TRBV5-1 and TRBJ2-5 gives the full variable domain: KAGVTQTPRYLIKTRGQQVTLSCSPISGHRSVSWYQQTPGQGLQFLFEYFSETQRNKGNFPGRFSGRQFSNSRSEMNVSTLELGDSALYLCASSRGLAGPETQYFGPGTRLLVL.

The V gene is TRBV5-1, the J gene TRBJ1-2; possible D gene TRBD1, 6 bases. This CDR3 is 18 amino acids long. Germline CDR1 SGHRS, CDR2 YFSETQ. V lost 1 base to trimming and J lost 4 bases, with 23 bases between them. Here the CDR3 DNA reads TGCGCCAGCAGCTTGAATGATCGGTCGGGGGGCGCGGGCTATGGCTACACCTTC. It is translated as CASSLNDRSGGAGYGYTF.

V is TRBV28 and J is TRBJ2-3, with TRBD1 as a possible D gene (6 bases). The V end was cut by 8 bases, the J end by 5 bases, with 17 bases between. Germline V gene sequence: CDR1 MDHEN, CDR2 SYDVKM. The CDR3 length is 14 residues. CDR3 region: CASADRTVRDTQYF. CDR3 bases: TGTGCCAGCGCCGATAGGACAGTCAGAGATACGCAGTATTTT.

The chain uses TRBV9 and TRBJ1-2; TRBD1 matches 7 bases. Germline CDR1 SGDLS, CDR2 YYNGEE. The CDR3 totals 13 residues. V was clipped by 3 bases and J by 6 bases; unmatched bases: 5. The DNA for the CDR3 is TGTGCCAGCAGCGGAAACAGGGGCGATGGCTACACCTTC. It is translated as CASSGNRGDGYTF.

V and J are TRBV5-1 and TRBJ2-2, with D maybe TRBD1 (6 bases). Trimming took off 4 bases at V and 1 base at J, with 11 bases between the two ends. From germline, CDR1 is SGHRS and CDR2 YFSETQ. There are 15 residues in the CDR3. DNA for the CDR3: TGCGCCAGCAGCCCGTCGACAGGGAACACCGGGGAGCTGTTTTTT. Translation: CASSPSTGNTGELFF.

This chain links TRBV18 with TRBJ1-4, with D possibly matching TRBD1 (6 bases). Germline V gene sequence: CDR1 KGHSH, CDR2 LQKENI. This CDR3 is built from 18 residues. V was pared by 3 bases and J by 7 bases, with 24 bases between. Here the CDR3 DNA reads TGTGCCAGCTCACCGGGAAGGTCTTGGGGGGCGATTCGTGAAAAACTGTTTTTT. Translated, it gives CASSPGRSWGAIREKLFF.

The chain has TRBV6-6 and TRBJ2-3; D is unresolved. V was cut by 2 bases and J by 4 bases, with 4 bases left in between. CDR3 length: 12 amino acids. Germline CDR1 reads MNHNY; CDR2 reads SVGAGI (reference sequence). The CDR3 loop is CASSYRPDTQYF. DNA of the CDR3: TGTGCCAGCAGTTACCGGCCAGATACGCAGTATTTT.

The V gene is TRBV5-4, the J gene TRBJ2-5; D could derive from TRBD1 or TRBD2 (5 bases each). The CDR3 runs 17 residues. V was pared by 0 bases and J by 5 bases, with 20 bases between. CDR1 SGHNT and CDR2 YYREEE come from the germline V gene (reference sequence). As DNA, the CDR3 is TGTGCCAGCAGCTTGGAGGGGCGGGTCGGGAAGCGGGAGACCCAGTACTTC. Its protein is CASSLEGRVGKRETQYF.

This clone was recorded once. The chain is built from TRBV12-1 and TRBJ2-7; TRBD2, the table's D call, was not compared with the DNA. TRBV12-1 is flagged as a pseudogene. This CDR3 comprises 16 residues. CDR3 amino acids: CASSFSRTSGRNEQYF. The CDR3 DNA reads TGTGCCAGCAGCTTTTCCCGGACTAGCGGGAGGAACGAGCAGTACTTC.

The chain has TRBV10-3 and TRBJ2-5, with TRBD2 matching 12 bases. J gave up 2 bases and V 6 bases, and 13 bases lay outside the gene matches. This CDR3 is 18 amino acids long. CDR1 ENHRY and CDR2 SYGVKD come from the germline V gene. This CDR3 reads CAISAGTSGRGQQETQYF. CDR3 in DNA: TGTGCCATCAGCGCCGGGACTAGCGGGCGGGGACAACAAGAGACCCAGTACTTC.

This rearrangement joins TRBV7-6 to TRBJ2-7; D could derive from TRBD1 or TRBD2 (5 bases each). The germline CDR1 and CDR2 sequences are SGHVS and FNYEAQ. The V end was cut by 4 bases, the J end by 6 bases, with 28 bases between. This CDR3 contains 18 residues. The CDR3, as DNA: TGTGCCAGCAGCTGCCCCGGGACCGAAGCAAGAAGGGTATGCGAGCAGTACTTC. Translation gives CASSCPGTEARRVCEQYF.

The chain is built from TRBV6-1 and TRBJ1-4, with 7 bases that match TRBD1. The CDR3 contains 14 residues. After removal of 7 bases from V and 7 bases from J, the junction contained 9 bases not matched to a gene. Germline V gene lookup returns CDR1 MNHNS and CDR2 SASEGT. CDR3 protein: CASKTGAVGEKLFF. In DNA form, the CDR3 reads TGTGCCAGCAAAACAGGGGCGGTAGGTGAAAAACTGTTTTTT.

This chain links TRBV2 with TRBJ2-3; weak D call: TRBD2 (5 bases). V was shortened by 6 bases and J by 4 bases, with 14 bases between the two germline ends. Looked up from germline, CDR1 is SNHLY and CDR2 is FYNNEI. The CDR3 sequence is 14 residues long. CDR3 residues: CASSPQGRADTQYF. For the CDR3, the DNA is TGTGCCAGCAGCCCGCAAGGGAGAGCAGATACGCAGTATTTT. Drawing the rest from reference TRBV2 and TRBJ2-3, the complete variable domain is EPEVTQTPSHQVTQMGQEVILRCVPISNHLYFYWYRQILGQKVEFLVSFYNNEISEKSEIFDDQFSVERPDGSNFTLKIRSTKLEDSAMYFCASSPQGRADTQYFGPGTRLTVL.

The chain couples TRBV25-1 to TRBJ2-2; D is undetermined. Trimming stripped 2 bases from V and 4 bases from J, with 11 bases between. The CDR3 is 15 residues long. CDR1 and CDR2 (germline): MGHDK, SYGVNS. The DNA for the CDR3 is TGTGCCAGCAGTGAACCAGATCGGGTCACCGGGGAGCTGTTTTTT. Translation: CASSEPDRVTGELFF.

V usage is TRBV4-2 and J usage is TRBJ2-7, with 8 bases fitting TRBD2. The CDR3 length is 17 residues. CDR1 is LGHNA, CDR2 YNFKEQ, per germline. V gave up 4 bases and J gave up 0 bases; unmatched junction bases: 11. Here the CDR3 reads CASSRADGGGSSYEQYF. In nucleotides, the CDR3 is TGTGCCAGCAGCCGAGCAGACGGGGGGGGTAGCTCCTACGAGCAGTACTTC.

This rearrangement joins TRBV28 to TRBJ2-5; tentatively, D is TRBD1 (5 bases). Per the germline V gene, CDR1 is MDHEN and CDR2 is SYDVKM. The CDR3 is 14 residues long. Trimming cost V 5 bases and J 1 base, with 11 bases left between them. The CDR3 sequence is CASSISRAQETQYF. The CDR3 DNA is TGTGCCAGCAGTATAAGCAGGGCCCAAGAGACCCAGTACTTC.

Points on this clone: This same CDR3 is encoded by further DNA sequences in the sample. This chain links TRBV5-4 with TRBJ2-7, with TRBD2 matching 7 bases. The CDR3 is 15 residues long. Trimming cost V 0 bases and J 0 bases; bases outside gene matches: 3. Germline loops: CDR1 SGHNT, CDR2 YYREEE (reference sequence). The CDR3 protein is CASSLAGGRSYEQYF. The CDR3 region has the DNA TGTGCCAGCAGCTTGGCGGGGGGACGCTCCTACGAGCAGTACTTC.

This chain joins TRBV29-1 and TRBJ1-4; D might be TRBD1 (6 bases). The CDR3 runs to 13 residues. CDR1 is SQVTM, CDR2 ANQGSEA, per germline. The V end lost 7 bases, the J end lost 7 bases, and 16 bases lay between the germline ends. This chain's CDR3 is CSAGGGPAEKLFF. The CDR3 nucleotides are TGCAGCGCGGGAGGGGGACCAGCTGAAAAACTGTTTTTT. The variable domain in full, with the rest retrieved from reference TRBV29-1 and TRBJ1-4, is SAVISQKPSRDICQRGTSLTIQCQVDSQVTMMFWYRQQPGQSLTLIATANQGSEATYESGFVIDKFPISRPNLTFSTLTVSNMSPEDSSIYLCSAGGGPAEKLFFGSGTQLSVL.